This T cell receptor beta chain is drawn from a study of radiotherapy plus CTLA-4 blockade in lung cancer. Details on this clone: Its antigen is currently unknown.

The germline CDR1 and CDR2 sequences are KGHSH and LQKENI. The CDR3 is 15 amino acids. The V end lost 6 bases, the J end lost 0 bases, and 14 bases lay between the germline ends. Study-wide points: Blood saw expansion of tumor-derived TCR clones after radiotherapy plus ipilimumab.

Repertoires were generated with immunoSEQ multiplex PCR, while TCRdb's copy carries only in-frame clones and drops some. The sample comprises around 70,000 clones, approximately 80% of which are singletons, and 3.5% to 5% rests with the top ten. The J gene is TRBJ1-1, the V gene TRBV18; the D gene is possibly TRBD1 (5 bases). The sequence was obtained from a human donor with non-small cell lung cancer who had a partial response to radiotherapy plus ipilimumab. Specimen: peripheral blood, collected from a patient treated with radiotherapy plus ipilimumab. The chain's CDR3 is CASSQKDSLNTEAFF. CDR3 nucleotides: TGTGCCAGCTCTCAGAAAGACAGTCTGAACACTGAAGCTTTCTTT.